A selection of T cell receptor beta chains follows, all from one sample in a study of shared clonotypes between healthy human individuals. TCRdb's table, derived via immunoSEQ multiplex PCR, lists solely in-frame clones and lacks some. The data show some 2 million clones, with about 95% seen just once and less than 1.5% held by the top ten. Source material: naive CD8+ T cells sorted from blood. The receptors derive from a man younger than 35 in good health. Both conserved end residues are part of each CDR3. Each record gives: J gene, D gene, V gene, clone size, CDR3 DNA, CDR3 protein. D genes are given only for firm matches. Size tells how often a clone was seen (once, few, many) or the class of an expanded clone, and some rows leave it out.

J: TRBJ2-7; D: -; V: TRBV7-8; size: -; DNA: TGTGCCAGCAGCGGCACGGGAGAGCAGTACTTC; CDR3: CASSGTGEQYF
J: TRBJ1-4; D: -; V: TRBV6-5; size: -; DNA: TGTGCCAGCAGCAGTTTGATCGGTCCGGAAAAACTGTTTTTT; CDR3: CASSSLIGPEKLFF
J: TRBJ2-3; D: -; V: TRBV6-1; size: -; DNA: TGTGCCAGCCCGGGAAGCACAGATACGCAGTATTTT; CDR3: CASPGSTDTQYF
J: TRBJ2-7; D: TRBD2; V: TRBV27; size: -; DNA: TGTGCCAGCAGTTTGAGCGGGGGAACCTACGAGCAGTACTTC; CDR3: CASSLSGGTYEQYF
J: TRBJ2-7; D: -; V: TRBV7-9; size: -; DNA: TGTGCCAGCAGCCTCAGGACAGATTCCTACGAGCAGTACTTC; CDR3: CASSLRTDSYEQYF
J: TRBJ1-2; D: -; V: TRBV4-3; size: -; DNA: TGCGCCAGCAGCTCTTTCGAATCCGCTAACTATGGCTACACCTTC; CDR3: CASSSFESANYGYTF
J: TRBJ1-1; D: -; V: TRBV30; size: -; DNA: TGTGCCTGGAGTGTGGGGGGGTATACTGAAGCTTTCTTT; CDR3: CAWSVGGYTEAFF
J: TRBJ2-7; D: -; V: TRBV27; size: -; DNA: TGTGCCAGCAGTACACCCCAGAACTACGAGCAGTACTTC; CDR3: CASSTPQNYEQYF
J: TRBJ2-7; D: TRBD1; V: TRBV7-9; size: -; DNA: TGTGCCAGCAGCTTTCCTGACAGGGCCCACGAGCAGTACTTC; CDR3: CASSFPDRAHEQYF
J: TRBJ2-7; D: TRBD2; V: TRBV5-5; size: once; DNA: TGTGCCAGCAGCACCGGGACTAGCGGGAGTACTTTC; CDR3: CASSTGTSGSTF
J: TRBJ2-7; D: -; V: TRBV27; size: -; DNA: TGTGCCAGCAGTTTCAGGGTAGGTTACGAGCAGTACTTC; CDR3: CASSFRVGYEQYF
J: TRBJ2-7; D: -; V: TRBV5-1; size: -; DNA: TGCGCCAGCAGCTTGGGGGCTGCAGTTACCTACGAGCAGTACTTC; CDR3: CASSLGAAVTYEQYF
J: TRBJ2-7; D: TRBD2; V: TRBV19; size: -; DNA: TGTGCCAGTAGTATTTCTGGCGGGGGGACCTTCTACGAGCAGTACTTC; CDR3: CASSISGGGTFYEQYF
J: TRBJ1-2; D: -; V: TRBV7-2; size: -; DNA: TGTGCCAGCAGCTTTTCCGGGAGCTACACCTTC; CDR3: CASSFSGSYTF
J: TRBJ2-3; D: TRBD1; V: TRBV28; size: -; DNA: TGTGCCAGCAGTCTAGGATGGGACAGAAGGTCAGATACGCAGTATTTT; CDR3: CASSLGWDRRSDTQYF
J: TRBJ2-1; D: TRBD2; V: TRBV2; size: -; DNA: TGTGCCAGCAGGGGGGGGTACAATGAGCAGTTCTTC; CDR3: CASRGGYNEQFF